This section outlines one T cell receptor beta chain sequence together with its context. Method: immunoSEQ multiplex PCR; TCRdb's copy keeps in-frame clones and lacks some. The table has 120,000 or so clones, just over 85% seen once; the top ten hold about 7.9%. The sample belongs to a study of T cell responses to AZD1222 COVID-19 vaccine. Germline assignment: CDR1 MDHEN and CDR2 SYDVKM. The CDR3 has 14 amino acids. Trimming stripped 3 bases from V and 5 bases from J, with 10 bases between. This receptor was identified in an adult in good health. Sequenced material: peripheral blood, taken on day 0 of AZD1222 vaccination. The chain has TRBV28 and TRBJ1-4; TRBD1 might be the D (5 bases). CDR3 bases: TGTGCCAGCAGTTTTGGGACTTGGAATGAAAAACTGTTTTTT. This translates into CASSFGTWNEKLFF.